The 26 T cell receptor beta chains in this list originate from one sample, sequenced in a study of blood T cell repertoires in COVID-19. Here immunoSEQ multiplex PCR was the method, and the copy in TCRdb shows in-frame clones only, minus some. Of approximately 100,000 clones detected, over 70% appear once; the ten largest clones hold approximately 13%. The material sequenced was peripheral blood. These receptors were obtained from a human donor in a cohort sampled during active or convalescent COVID-19.

The chain employs TRBV30 and TRBJ1-3; D is ambiguous. The CDR3 length is 13 residues. With 2 bases removed from V and 0 bases from J, the gap between germline ends came to 5 bases. Germline V gene data show CDR1 as GTSNPN and CDR2 as SVGIG (reference sequence). The CDR3 loop reads CAWSSSSGNTIYF. CDR3 coding DNA: TGTGCCTGGAGTTCCTCCTCTGGAAACACCATATATTTT.

This sequence joins TRBV5-1 and TRBJ2-1, with TRBD2 matching 7 bases. CDR1 is SGHRS, CDR2 YFSETQ, per germline. CDR3 size: 14 residues. With 4 bases clipped from V and 2 bases from J, the junction kept 3 bases outside the gene matches. CDR3: CASSGGLAYNEQFF. The CDR3 coding sequence is TGCGCCAGCAGCGGTGGACTAGCCTACAATGAGCAGTTCTTC. Full variable domain (outside the CDR3, taken from reference TRBV5-1 and TRBJ2-1): KAGVTQTPRYLIKTRGQQVTLSCSPISGHRSVSWYQQTPGQGLQFLFEYFSETQRNKGNFPGRFSGRQFSNSRSEMNVSTLELGDSALYLCASSGGLAYNEQFFGPGTRLTVL.

The V call is TRBV4-1, the J call TRBJ1-4; D is possibly TRBD1 (5 bases). Trimming shortened V by 1 base and J by 6 bases, and 12 bases separated the two germline ends. Germline loops: CDR1 MGHRA, CDR2 YSYEKL. CDR3 length: 15 amino acids. The CDR3 coding sequence is TGCGCCAGCAGCCAAGGGTGGGGGGTGGATGAAAAACTGTTTTTT. Encoded protein: CASSQGWGVDEKLFF.

The rearrangement uses TRBV3-1 (or the pseudogene TRBV3-2) and TRBJ2-5; TRBD2 might be the D (6 bases). CDR1 and CDR2 from the germline V gene are LGHDT and YNNKEL (reference sequence). The V gene lost 5 bases and the J gene lost 5 bases, with 9 bases spanning the gap. The length of the CDR3 is 12 residues. The CDR3, as DNA: TGTGCCAGCAGCGAGGCGGGGGAGACCCAGTACTTC. Its protein product is CASSEAGETQYF.

This sequence joins TRBV18 and TRBJ1-4, with TRBD1 identical over 11 bases. V lost 6 bases and J lost 6; bases outside the gene matches: 3. Germline V gene lookup returns CDR1 KGHSH and CDR2 LQKENI. The CDR3 covers 14 residues. In nucleotides, the CDR3 is TGTGCCAGCTCTCCGGACAGGGGGCATGAAAAACTGTTTTTT. It yields the protein CASSPDRGHEKLFF. The full variable domain, with the rest looked up from reference TRBV18 and TRBJ1-4, is NAGVMQNPRHLVRRRGQEARLRCSPMKGHSHVYWYRQLPEEGLKFMVYLQKENIIDESGMPKERFSAEFPKEGPSILRIQQVVRGDSAAYFCASSPDRGHEKLFFGSGTQLSVL.

The gene calls are TRBV9 and TRBJ2-1; TRBD1 agrees at 7 bases. The CDR3 is 13 amino acids. V shed 4 bases, J shed 13 bases, and the junction held 11 bases outside the gene matches. The V gene's germline CDR1 is SGDLS and CDR2 YYNGEE. In nucleotides, the CDR3 is TGTGCCAGCAGCCCTACTCCGGGACAGTCACAGTTCTTC. It specifies CASSPTPGQSQFF.

This chain connects TRBV6-6 to TRBJ1-5; weak D call: TRBD1 (5 bases). CDR1 is MNHNY and CDR2 is SVGAGI in the germline V gene (reference sequence). V was cut by 0 bases and J by 7 bases, with 16 bases left in between. This CDR3 has 16 residues. The CDR3 loop reads CASSYSNRPSWQPQHF. In nucleotides, the CDR3 is TGTGCCAGCAGTTACTCGAACAGGCCGTCTTGGCAGCCCCAGCATTTT.

The CDR3 spells CASSFRGNIQYF. The CDR3 region has the DNA TGTGCCAGCAGTTTTAGGGGAAACATTCAGTACTTC. The chain recombines TRBV6-2 or TRBV6-3 with TRBJ2-4, with D possibly matching TRBD1 (5 bases). Germline lookup yields CDR1 MNHEY and CDR2 SVGEGT. The CDR3 extends over 12 amino acids. V shed 4 bases and J shed 6 bases, with 7 bases lying between them.

The chain couples TRBV4-3 to TRBJ1-2; D might be TRBD1 (5 bases). V was shortened by 3 bases and J by 6 bases, with 17 bases between the two germline ends. Germline V gene lookup returns CDR1 LGHNA and CDR2 YSLEER. The CDR3 sequence is 15 residues long. The CDR3 bases are TGCGCCAGCAGCCAGGGGGGGAGGGAATGGGATGGCTACACCTTC. Translating it yields CASSQGGREWDGYTF.

This chain uses TRBV7-2 with TRBJ1-1; 7 bases are shared with TRBD1. CDR3 length: 15 residues. V trimming: 7 bases; J trimming: 8 bases; junction bases outside the gene matches: 16. Germline CDR1 and CDR2: SGHTA and FQGNSA. CDR3 DNA sequence: TGTGCCAGCATCAAAACCTCTACAGGGGCCGGGGAAGCTTTCTTT. This codes for CASIKTSTGAGEAFF.

The chain joins TRBV4-2 to TRBJ2-5; TRBD1 matches 10 bases. The CDR3 contains 18 residues. Germline trimming cut 3 bases from V and 5 bases from J; bases unmatched to any gene: 15. In germline, CDR1 is LGHNA, CDR2 YNFKEQ. The CDR3 here is CASSQEGTGALAGETQYF. DNA of the CDR3: TGTGCCAGCAGCCAGGAGGGGACAGGGGCCCTGGCGGGTGAGACCCAGTACTTC.

The chain carries TRBV6-6 and TRBJ1-5; TRBD1 aligns across 7 bases. V lost 3 bases, J lost 7 bases, and 3 bases stayed unmatched. Germline loops: CDR1 MNHNY, CDR2 SVGAGI (reference sequence). The CDR3 has 13 amino acids. The DNA for the CDR3 is TGTGCCAGCAGTTATGGACAGGAGCAGCCCCAGCATTTT. Translation: CASSYGQEQPQHF.

The chain links TRBV7-9 to TRBJ2-3; 8 bases line up with TRBD1. This CDR3 is built from 15 residues. Germline values: CDR1 SEHNR, CDR2 FQNEAQ (reference sequence). Trimming removed 4 bases from V and 2 bases from J; junction bases left unmatched: 5. For the CDR3, the DNA is TGTGCCAGCAGCTCTCGGACAGGGTTCACAGATACGCAGTATTTT. Translation: CASSSRTGFTDTQYF.

The chain couples TRBV20-1 to TRBJ1-5; D not certain. Per the germline V gene, CDR1 is DFQATT and CDR2 is SNEGSKA (reference sequence). The CDR3 runs 17 residues. Trimming cost V 3 bases and J 0 bases, with 18 bases left between them. CDR3 protein: CSASLGHRIYSNQPQHF. The CDR3 DNA is TGCAGTGCTAGTCTGGGCCACCGAATTTATAGCAATCAGCCCCAGCATTTT.

V usage is TRBV7-2 and J usage is TRBJ2-3, with TRBD2 matching over 12 bases. Germline V lookup: CDR1 SGHTA, CDR2 FQGNSA. V shed 2 bases and J 10 bases; nucleotides not matched to a gene: 4. The CDR3 length is 14 residues. Written as DNA, the CDR3 is TGTGCCAGCAGCTTAAGACTAGCGGGGGCCTCGCAGTATTTT. Translating it yields CASSLRLAGASQYF.

This sequence joins TRBV6-5 and TRBJ1-2, with 7 bases lining up with TRBD1. Looked up from germline, CDR1 is MNHEY and CDR2 is SVGAGI. J gave up 7 bases and V 2 bases, and 13 bases lay outside the gene matches. The CDR3 covers 16 residues. Here the CDR3 reads CASSYPNRQGVSGYTF. CDR3 coding DNA: TGTGCCAGCAGTTACCCCAACCGACAGGGAGTTAGTGGCTACACCTTC.

The rearrangement joins TRBV9 to TRBJ1-2, with D unresolved. Germline loops: CDR1 SGDLS, CDR2 YYNGEE. This CDR3 is 14 amino acids long. Trimming took 0 bases from V and 8 from J, leaving 14 bases between them. CDR3 DNA: TGTGCCAGCAGCGTAGGCTCCGGGAGGAGGGGCTACACCTTC. This codes for CASSVGSGRRGYTF.

The chain has TRBV24-1 and TRBJ2-7; D is perhaps TRBD1 (5 bases). The CDR3 has 14 amino acids. V gave up 7 bases and J gave up 0 bases, with 12 bases separating them. Germline V gene data show CDR1 as KGHDR and CDR2 as SFDVKD. CDR3 DNA sequence: TGTGCCACCAGCGACAGCCTCCGCTCCTACGAGCAGTACTTC. It specifies CATSDSLRSYEQYF.

This clone is a singleton in its sample. The CDR3 loop is CASSQEFSPLHF. The CDR3 bases are TGTGCCAGCAGCCAGGAGTTTTCACCCCTCCACTTT. This chain connects TRBV3-1 (or the pseudogene TRBV3-2) to TRBJ1-6; D is unclear. This CDR3 contains 12 residues. The V end was cut by 3 bases, the J end by 9 bases, with 6 bases between. Germline CDR1 and CDR2: LGHDT and YNNKEL (reference sequence).

This clone was seen just once. J is TRBJ1-2 and V is TRBV6-5; D might be TRBD1 (6 bases). Trimming shortened V by 8 bases and J by 6 bases, and 19 bases separated the two germline ends. Germline CDR1 MNHEY, CDR2 SVGAGI. The CDR3 totals 14 residues. CDR3 protein: CASETPGHAHGYTF. As DNA, the CDR3 is TGTGCCAGCGAGACTCCGGGACACGCTCATGGCTACACCTTC.

This clone was seen once. The chain uses TRBV7-3 and TRBJ2-5, with 7 positions matching TRBD1. Germline trimming cut 0 bases from V and 7 bases from J; bases unmatched to any gene: 2. Germline V gene data show CDR1 as SGHTA and CDR2 as FQGTGA. This CDR3 spans 13 amino acids. Written as DNA, the CDR3 is TGTGCCAGCAGCTTAACAGGGGGCTGGACCCAGTACTTC. As protein: CASSLTGGWTQYF.

This clone was seen a single time. The CDR3 loop is CASSLREGTEAFF. Here the CDR3 DNA reads TGTGCCAGCAGCTTGCGTGAGGGCACTGAAGCTTTCTTT. This rearrangement joins TRBV11-2 to TRBJ1-1, with D unresolved. V was pared by 3 bases and J by 4 bases, with 9 bases between. The germline V gene has CDR1 SGHAT and CDR2 FQNNGV. There are 13 residues in the CDR3.

V and J are TRBV2 and TRBJ2-2, with TRBD2 as a possible D gene (5 bases). Per germline, CDR1 SNHLY and CDR2 FYNNEI. The CDR3 totals 15 residues. Trimming stripped 4 bases from V and 4 bases from J, with 13 bases between. CDR3 loop: CASSGRVRGTGELFF. The CDR3, as DNA: TGTGCCAGCAGTGGGCGGGTGAGAGGCACCGGGGAGCTGTTTTTT.

The chain recombines TRBV10-3 with TRBJ2-2, with D hard to call. The CDR3 contains 12 residues. CDR1 and CDR2 (germline): ENHRY, SYGVKD. Deletions cut 3 bases from V and 10 bases from J, with 9 bases between. The CDR3 sequence is CAISDRYKELFF. DNA for the CDR3: TGTGCCATCAGTGACAGGTACAAGGAGCTGTTTTTT.

V and J are TRBV7-2 and TRBJ1-5, with 10 nucleotides matching TRBD1. J lost 0 bases, V lost 5 bases, and 10 bases had no gene match. The germline gives CDR1 SGHTA, CDR2 FQGNSA. The CDR3 contains 18 residues. The CDR3 region is CASSRTGGPTISNQPQHF. As DNA, the CDR3 is TGTGCCAGCAGCCGGACAGGGGGGCCGACCATTAGCAATCAGCCCCAGCATTTT.

The rearrangement joins TRBV7-2 to TRBJ1-5; 9 bases align to TRBD1. CDR1 and CDR2 from the germline V gene are SGHTA and FQGNSA. Germline trimming cut 5 bases from V and 1 base from J; bases unmatched to any gene: 3. The CDR3 spans 15 residues. The CDR3 coding sequence is TGTGCCAGCAGCGGGACAGGGTTGAGCAATCAGCCCCAGCATTTT. Residues: CASSGTGLSNQPQHF.